Included here is one TCR beta chain sequence, with context. Its target is not known. V shed 6 bases and J shed 4 bases, with 9 bases lying between them. Looked up from germline, CDR1 is GTSNPN and CDR2 is SVGIG (reference sequence). This CDR3 is built from 12 residues. This sample is part of a study of cytomegalovirus exposure and HLA in healthy donors. Study information: A prior study identified 120 million or so unique TCR beta sequences from 150 million to 200 million T cells.

A multiplex PCR was run with 60 Vbeta primers and 13 Jbeta primers. Data came from immunoSEQ multiplex PCR; TCRdb stores just in-frame clones and leaves some out. The sample shows 100,000 to 150,000 clones, about 80% of them seen only once. Study-level results: In a later analysis, at a false discovery rate of 0.05, 15,000 to 20,000 TCR beta sequences matched HLA alleles. An analysis done earlier found most TCR beta V segments productive about 87% or about 30% of the time.

Sequencing used PBMCs. This TCR was sampled from a man aged 35 to 55 in good health and CMV-seronegative. This chain uses TRBV30 with TRBJ2-2; a possible D gene is TRBD1 (6 bases). The CDR3 protein is CACQGGTGELFF. The CDR3 coding sequence is TGTGCCTGTCAAGGGGGCACCGGGGAGCTGTTTTTT.